This TCR beta chain was sequenced for a study of CD8 T cells in ankylosing spondylitis. Worth noting for this clonotype: Its antigen is undetermined.

The authors made TCR beta libraries by quantitative 5'-RACE with molecular barcodes. In TCRdb, the 5' RACE reads were re-called with MiXCR into one record per CDR3 protein. The sample gives fewer than 250,000 distinct CDR3 sequences, 8% to 11% of which show up once; 20% to 25% is in the top ten. The CDR3 sequence is 14 residues long. V was trimmed by 5 bases and J by 4 bases, leaving 15 bases between them. Study-level findings and limits: Within ankylosing spondylitis blood, a TCR beta motif made up of roughly eight highly homologous variants appeared to be characteristic. Reactive arthritis synovial fluid and blood were previously reported to contain some motif variants. Disease-associated clones were reportedly significantly overrepresented in matched ankylosing spondylitis synovial fluid.

This sequence originates from a male donor with ankylosing spondylitis or in good health (not recorded which). The J gene is TRBJ2-7, the V gene TRBV12-3 or TRBV12-4; D possibly uses TRBD1 or TRBD2 (5 bases each). Sequencing input: blood, either unsorted or a sorted T cell fraction (not recorded which). The CDR3 DNA follows: TGTGCCAGCAGTGGGGCGAAGGTAGCGTACGAGCAGTACTTC. This codes for CASSGAKVAYEQYF.